This T cell receptor beta chain was identified in a study of blood T cell repertoires in COVID-19. Profiled with immunoSEQ multiplex PCR; TCRdb holds only in-frame clones, not every one. The sample lists 150,000 or so clones; about 84% were seen once. Unmatched junction bases numbered 10, after V lost 7 bases and J lost 2 bases. The germline V gene has CDR1 MNHEY and CDR2 SVGAGI. The CDR3 sequence is 15 residues long. This TCR derives from a man in his fifties or sixties who had recovered from COVID-19. The source material was PBMCs or T cells enriched from blood (not recorded which). The rearrangement joins TRBV6-5 to TRBJ1-1; 7 nucleotides agree with TRBD1. The CDR3 coding sequence is TGTGCCAGCACCTCATTCACAGGGGTTAACACTGAAGCTTTCTTT. It codes for CASTSFTGVNTEAFF.